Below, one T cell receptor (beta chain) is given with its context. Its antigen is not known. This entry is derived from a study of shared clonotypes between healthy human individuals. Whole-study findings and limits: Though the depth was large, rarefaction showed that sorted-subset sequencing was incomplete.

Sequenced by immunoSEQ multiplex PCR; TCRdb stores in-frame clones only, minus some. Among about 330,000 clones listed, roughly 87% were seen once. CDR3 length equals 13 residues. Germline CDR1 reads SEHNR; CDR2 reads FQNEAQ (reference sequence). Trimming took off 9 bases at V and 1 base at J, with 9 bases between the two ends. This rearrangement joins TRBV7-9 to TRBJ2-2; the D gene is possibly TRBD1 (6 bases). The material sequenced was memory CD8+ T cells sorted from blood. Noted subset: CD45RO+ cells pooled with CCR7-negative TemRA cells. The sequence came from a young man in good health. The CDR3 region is CARQGENTGELFF. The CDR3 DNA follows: TGTGCCAGACAGGGCGAGAACACCGGGGAGCTGTTTTTT.